Below are 14 T cell receptor beta chains sequenced from a single sample in a study of T-cell memory formation after mild COVID-19. MiXCR, run by TCRdb on the 5' RACE reads, gives a single entry per CDR3 protein. The table lists roughly 68,000 distinct CDR3 sequences, 16% of them singletons. Sequencing input: PBMCs or a T cell subset sorted from them (not recorded which). These receptor sequences come from an adult woman who had mild COVID-19 (a few samples of this study predate the infection). Cell type and time point are not known.

This chain joins TRBV9 and TRBJ1-1; 7 nucleotides line up with TRBD1. This CDR3 region has 14 residues. With V trimmed by 4 bases and J by 4 bases, 7 bases remained unmatched. Germline V gene lookup returns CDR1 SGDLS and CDR2 YYNGEE. The CDR3 spells CASSTQGKGTEAFF. The CDR3 DNA reads TGTGCCAGCAGCACACAGGGGAAGGGCACTGAAGCTTTCTTT.

This clonotype came up a few times. The chain employs TRBV7-9 and TRBJ1-6; D is unresolved. The CDR3 runs to 17 residues. Germline loops: CDR1 SEHNR, CDR2 FQNEAQ (reference sequence). V lost 1 base and J lost 0, with 10 bases in between. The CDR3 is CASSLGTGSSYNSPLHF. The CDR3 nucleotides are TGTGCCAGCAGCTTAGGGACGGGGAGCTCCTATAATTCACCCCTCCACTTT.

V usage is TRBV6-5 and J usage is TRBJ2-6, with D tentatively TRBD2 (6 bases). This CDR3 comprises 18 residues. The germline V and J ends were trimmed by 5 bases and 3 bases, with 20 bases remaining between them. Germline V gives CDR1 MNHEY, CDR2 SVGAGI. CDR3 sequence (DNA): TGTGCCAGCAGTCAACAACCCGGGACTGGGGATGGGGCCAACGTCCTGACTTTC. Translating it yields CASSQQPGTGDGANVLTF.

This chain uses TRBV20-1 with TRBJ2-3; D is undetermined. The germline CDR1 and CDR2 sequences are DFQATT and SNEGSKA (reference sequence). V was pared by 1 base and J by 5 bases, with 16 bases between. The CDR3 length is 15 residues. CDR3 loop: CSARVWALEKDTQYF. As DNA, the CDR3 is TGCAGTGCTAGAGTTTGGGCCCTAGAAAAAGATACGCAGTATTTT.

This chain connects TRBV6-5 to TRBJ2-7; 10 bases map to TRBD2. Germline V gene lookup returns CDR1 MNHEY and CDR2 SVGAGI. This CDR3 region has 14 residues. V shed 4 bases and J 4 bases; nucleotides not matched to a gene: 4. The CDR3 nucleotides read TGTGCCAGCAGTTCCAGCGGGAGGGCTTACGAGCAGTACTTC. It specifies CASSSSGRAYEQYF.

The chain carries TRBV7-8 and TRBJ1-1; unclear D gene. V was trimmed by 8 bases and J by 0 bases, leaving 16 bases between them. This CDR3 has 15 residues. Per germline, CDR1 SGHVS and CDR2 FQNEAQ. The CDR3 DNA reads TGTGCCAGCGCCGTGGACGGACTGTTGAACACTGAAGCTTTCTTT. This encodes CASAVDGLLNTEAFF.

This clonotype was observed a few times. The chain links TRBV2 to TRBJ2-5; TRBD1 is a possible D gene (6 bases). This CDR3 spans 13 amino acids. Trimming removed 1 base at V and 7 bases at J, with 10 bases between. CDR1 and CDR2 (germline): SNHLY, FYNNEI. CDR3 protein: CASSEVQGRTQYF. The CDR3 nucleotides read TGTGCCAGCAGTGAAGTCCAGGGGAGGACCCAGTACTTC.

This clonotype was found many times. The V gene is TRBV6-5, the J gene TRBJ2-7; D is unresolved. The CDR3 contains 14 residues. Deletions cut 2 bases from V and 0 bases from J, with 8 bases between. Germline assignment: CDR1 MNHEY and CDR2 SVGAGI. As DNA, the CDR3 is TGTGCCAGCAGTTACATCCCGAACTCCTACGAGCAGTACTTC. Its translation is CASSYIPNSYEQYF.

The J gene is TRBJ2-7, the V gene TRBV4-1; D ambiguous. The CDR3 covers 14 residues. V was pared by 1 base and J by 2 bases, with 9 bases between. The germline CDR1 and CDR2 sequences are MGHRA and YSYEKL. The CDR3 here is CASSQGITAYEQYF. DNA of the CDR3: TGCGCCAGCAGCCAAGGAATTACGGCCTACGAGCAGTACTTC.

This chain's CDR3 is CASSQELRGYEQYF. The CDR3 DNA sequence: TGCGCCAGCAGCCAAGAGTTAAGGGGCTACGAGCAGTACTTC. This chain connects TRBV4-3 to TRBJ2-7, with D possibly TRBD1 on 5 matching bases. Trimming pared 0 bases from V and 3 bases from J, leaving 9 bases between. Germline V gives CDR1 LGHNA, CDR2 YSLEER. The CDR3 consists of 14 residues.

This chain links TRBV24-1 with TRBJ2-7; no reliable D call. V was pared by 4 bases and J by 0 bases, with 6 bases between. The CDR3 consists of 13 residues. Germline loops: CDR1 KGHDR, CDR2 SFDVKD. The CDR3: CATSDGASYEQYF. CDR3 DNA: TGTGCCACCAGTGACGGAGCCTCCTACGAGCAGTACTTC.

This clonotype was observed a few times. This rearrangement joins TRBV9 to TRBJ1-1; TRBD1 is a possible D gene (6 bases). Germline CDR1 and CDR2: SGDLS and YYNGEE. The length of the CDR3 is 13 residues. With 4 bases removed from V and 7 bases from J, the gap between germline ends came to 14 bases. The CDR3 loop is CASSHQGGVEAFF. The CDR3 DNA reads as TGTGCCAGCAGCCACCAAGGGGGGGTTGAAGCTTTCTTT.

Written as DNA, the CDR3 is TGCGCCAGCAGCCCCGGACTAGCGGAGGTCCAAGAGACCCAGTACTTC. Translated, it gives CASSPGLAEVQETQYF. V and J are TRBV4-1 and TRBJ2-5; TRBD2 matches at 10 bases. The trim removed 4 bases at V and 1 base at J, leaving 6 bases unmatched. The CDR3 is made up of 16 amino acids. Germline loops: CDR1 MGHRA, CDR2 YSYEKL.

This chain links TRBV7-9 with TRBJ1-1; D is perhaps TRBD1 (5 bases). Trimming removed 3 bases from V and 3 bases from J, with 14 bases in between. In germline, CDR1 is SEHNR, CDR2 FQNEAQ (reference sequence). There are 15 residues in the CDR3. The CDR3 sequence: CASSLGIGVDTEAFF. The CDR3 DNA reads TGTGCCAGCAGCTTGGGGATAGGGGTAGACACTGAAGCTTTCTTT.